This is a list of T cell receptor beta chains from one sample in a study of PD-1 blockade in classical Hodgkin lymphoma. Repertoires were generated with immunoSEQ multiplex PCR, while TCRdb's copy carries only in-frame clones and drops some. This sample yields some 17,000 clones, of which less than 70% are seen a single time; around 7.6% belongs to the top ten. The sequencing here drew on peripheral blood mononuclear cells (PBMCs), taken before the fourth cycle of nivolumab. These receptor sequences come from a human donor with classical Hodgkin lymphoma. CDR3s include the opening cysteine and the closing phenylalanine or tryptophan. Each record gives: CDR3 protein, V gene, J gene.

CASSYDGVVNEQFF	TRBV6-4	TRBJ2-1
CASSLAPSGSSYEQYF	TRBV5-1	TRBJ2-7
CASSEGYRDRDISLHF	TRBV9	TRBJ1-6
CASSPLAGGGNEQFF	TRBV7-6	TRBJ2-1
CASRPDRIYGYTF	TRBV6-5	TRBJ1-2
CASSISGVQPQHF	TRBV27	TRBJ1-5
CASSDGQYEQYF	TRBV2	TRBJ2-7
CASSPGQGYTEAFF	TRBV16	TRBJ1-1
CASSLLRDRNTEAFF	TRBV11-1	TRBJ1-1
CASSHPGTGGTEAFF	TRBV27	TRBJ1-1
CASSSGTANQPQHF	TRBV7-7	TRBJ1-5
CASSTGRLNSPLHF	TRBV19	TRBJ1-6
CASSLPGLAVYNEQFF	TRBV7-9	TRBJ2-1
CASSTSAGGRTEAFF	TRBV19	TRBJ1-1
CASSLEPGPRRETQYF	TRBV7-9	TRBJ2-5
CASTPGGRTDTQYF	TRBV5-1	TRBJ2-3
CASSLSGEQFF	TRBV27	TRBJ2-1
CASSLEAGGPYEQFF	TRBV7-6	TRBJ2-1
CASSDGLGGNEQFF	TRBV9	TRBJ2-1
CASSSSWGGELFF	TRBV13	TRBJ2-2
CASSLESATQETQYF	TRBV5-6	TRBJ2-5
CASSPGQGVNEQYF	TRBV19	-
CASSQRGGTTHNEQFF	TRBV4-1	TRBJ2-1
CASRRGGGRFTGELFF	TRBV5-4	TRBJ2-2
CASSPLEVEQFF	TRBV18	TRBJ2-1
CASSLFGTGAYNEQFF	TRBV5-1	TRBJ2-1
CASSPPPAGLYNEQFF	TRBV18	TRBJ2-1
CASSPLLDRPSNYGYTF	TRBV5-4	TRBJ1-2
CASSPRVGGGYGYTF	TRBV5-1	TRBJ1-2
CASSTPGSSYEQYF	TRBV28	TRBJ2-7
CASSSRELNSPLHF	TRBV5-6	TRBJ1-6
CASSLEGWYEQYF	TRBV7-9	TRBJ2-7
CASNRTGFVMCVSGELFF	TRBV5-1	TRBJ2-2
CASSLVGLAGVDTGELFF	TRBV11-2	TRBJ2-2
CASSILRDTEAFF	TRBV19	TRBJ1-1
CATSRMREWFF	TRBV15	TRBJ2-1